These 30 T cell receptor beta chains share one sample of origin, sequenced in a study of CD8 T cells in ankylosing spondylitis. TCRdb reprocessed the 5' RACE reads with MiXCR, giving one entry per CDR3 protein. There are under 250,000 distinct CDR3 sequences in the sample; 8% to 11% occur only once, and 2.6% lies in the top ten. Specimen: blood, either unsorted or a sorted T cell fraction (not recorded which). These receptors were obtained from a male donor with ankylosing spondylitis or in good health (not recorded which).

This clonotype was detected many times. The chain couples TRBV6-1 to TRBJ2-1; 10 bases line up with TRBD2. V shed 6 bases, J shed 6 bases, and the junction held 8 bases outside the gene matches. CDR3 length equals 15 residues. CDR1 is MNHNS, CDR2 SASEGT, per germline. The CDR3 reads CASSVSSGSINEQFF. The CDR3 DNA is TGTGCCAGCAGCGTTTCTAGCGGGAGTATCAATGAGCAGTTCTTC.

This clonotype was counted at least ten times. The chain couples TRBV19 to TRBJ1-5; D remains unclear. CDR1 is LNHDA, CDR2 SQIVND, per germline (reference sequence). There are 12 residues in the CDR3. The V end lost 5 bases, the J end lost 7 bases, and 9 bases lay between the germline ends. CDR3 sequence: CASSWGPQPQHF. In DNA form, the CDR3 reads TGTGCCAGTAGTTGGGGTCCCCAGCCCCAGCATTTT. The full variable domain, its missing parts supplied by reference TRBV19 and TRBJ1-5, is DGGITQSPKYLFRKEGQNVTLSCEQNLNHDAMYWYRQDPGQGLRLIYYSQIVNDFQKGDIAEGYSVSREKKESFPLTVTSAQKNPTAFYLCASSWGPQPQHFGDGTRLSIL.

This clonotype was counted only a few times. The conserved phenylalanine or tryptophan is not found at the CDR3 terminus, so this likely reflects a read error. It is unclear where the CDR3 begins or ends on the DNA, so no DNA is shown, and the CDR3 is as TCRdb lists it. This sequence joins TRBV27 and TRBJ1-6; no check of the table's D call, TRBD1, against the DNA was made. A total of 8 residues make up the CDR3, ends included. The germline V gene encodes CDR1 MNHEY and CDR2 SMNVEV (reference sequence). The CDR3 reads CASSFPVL.

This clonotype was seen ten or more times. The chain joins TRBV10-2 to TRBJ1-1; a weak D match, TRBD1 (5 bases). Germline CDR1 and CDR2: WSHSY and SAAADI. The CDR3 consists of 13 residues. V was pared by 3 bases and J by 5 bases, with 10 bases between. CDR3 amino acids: CASSEQAGTEAFF. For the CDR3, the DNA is TGCGCCAGCAGTGAACAGGCAGGAACTGAAGCTTTCTTT.

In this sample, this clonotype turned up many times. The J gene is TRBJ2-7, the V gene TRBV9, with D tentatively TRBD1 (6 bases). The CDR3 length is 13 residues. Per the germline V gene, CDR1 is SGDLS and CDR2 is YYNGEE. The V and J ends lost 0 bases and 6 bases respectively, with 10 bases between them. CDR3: CASSVEQGAEQYF. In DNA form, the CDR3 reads TGTGCCAGCAGCGTAGAACAGGGTGCCGAGCAGTACTTC.

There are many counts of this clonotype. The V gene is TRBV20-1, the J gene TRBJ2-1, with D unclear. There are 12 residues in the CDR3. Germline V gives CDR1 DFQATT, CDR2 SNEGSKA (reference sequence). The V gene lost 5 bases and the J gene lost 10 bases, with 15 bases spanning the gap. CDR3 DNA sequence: TGCAGTGCTTCTCCCCTTCTGGAGGAGCAGTTCTTC. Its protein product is CSASPLLEEQFF.

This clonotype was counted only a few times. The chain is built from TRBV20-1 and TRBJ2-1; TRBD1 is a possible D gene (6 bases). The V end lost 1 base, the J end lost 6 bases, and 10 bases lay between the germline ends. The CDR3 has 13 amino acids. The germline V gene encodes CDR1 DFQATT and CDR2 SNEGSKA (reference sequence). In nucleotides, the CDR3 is TGCAGTGCTAGAGCGACAGGAATCAATGAGCAGTTCTTC. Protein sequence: CSARATGINEQFF.

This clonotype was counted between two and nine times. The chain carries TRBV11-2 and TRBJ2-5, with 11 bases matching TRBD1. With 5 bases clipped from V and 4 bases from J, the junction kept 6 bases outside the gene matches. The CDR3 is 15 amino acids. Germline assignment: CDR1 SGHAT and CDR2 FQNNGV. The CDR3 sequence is CASSPDRGRRETQYF. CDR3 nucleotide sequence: TGTGCCAGCAGCCCGGACAGGGGGCGTCGAGAGACCCAGTACTTC.

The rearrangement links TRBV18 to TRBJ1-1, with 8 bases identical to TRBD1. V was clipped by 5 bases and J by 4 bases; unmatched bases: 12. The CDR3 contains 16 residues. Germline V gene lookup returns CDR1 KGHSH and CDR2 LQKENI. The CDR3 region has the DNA TGTGCCAGCTCAACAGGTGGGACAGGAGTAAGCACTGAAGCTTTCTTT. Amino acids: CASSTGGTGVSTEAFF.

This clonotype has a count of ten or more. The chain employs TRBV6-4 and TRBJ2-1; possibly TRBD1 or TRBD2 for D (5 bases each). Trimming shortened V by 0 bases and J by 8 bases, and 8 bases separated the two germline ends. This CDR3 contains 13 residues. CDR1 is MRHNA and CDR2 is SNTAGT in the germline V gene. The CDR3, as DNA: TGTGCCAGCAGTGACTCAGGGGAGCATGAGCAGTTCTTC. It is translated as CASSDSGEHEQFF.

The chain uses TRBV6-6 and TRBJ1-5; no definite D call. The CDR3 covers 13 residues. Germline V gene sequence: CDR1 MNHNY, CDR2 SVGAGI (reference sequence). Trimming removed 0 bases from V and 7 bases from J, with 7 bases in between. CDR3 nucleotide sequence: TGTGCCAGCAGTTACTCTGCGGACCAGCCCCAGCATTTT. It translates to CASSYSADQPQHF.

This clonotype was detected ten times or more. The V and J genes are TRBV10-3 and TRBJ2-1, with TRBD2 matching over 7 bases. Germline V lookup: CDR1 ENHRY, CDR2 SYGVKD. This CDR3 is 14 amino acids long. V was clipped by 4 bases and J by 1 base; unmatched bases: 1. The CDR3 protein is CAISGGGSYNEQFF. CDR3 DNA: TGTGCCATCAGTGGCGGGGGTTCCTACAATGAGCAGTTCTTC.

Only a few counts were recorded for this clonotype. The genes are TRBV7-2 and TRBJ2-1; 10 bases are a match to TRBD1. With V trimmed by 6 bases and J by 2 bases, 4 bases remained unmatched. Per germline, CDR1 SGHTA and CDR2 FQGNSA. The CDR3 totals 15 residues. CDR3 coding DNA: TGTGCCAGCAGGATAGGACAGGGGGCCTACAATGAGCAGTTCTTC. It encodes CASRIGQGAYNEQFF.

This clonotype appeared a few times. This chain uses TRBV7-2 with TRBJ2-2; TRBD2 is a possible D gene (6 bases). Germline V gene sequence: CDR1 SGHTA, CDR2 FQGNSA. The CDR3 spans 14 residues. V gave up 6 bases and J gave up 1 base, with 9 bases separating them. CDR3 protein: CASRTGLNTGELFF. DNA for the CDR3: TGTGCCAGCAGGACGGGACTGAACACCGGGGAGCTGTTTTTT.

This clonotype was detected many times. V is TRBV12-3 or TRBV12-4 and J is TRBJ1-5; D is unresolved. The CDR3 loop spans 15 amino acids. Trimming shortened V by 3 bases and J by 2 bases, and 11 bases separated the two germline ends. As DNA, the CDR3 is TGTGCCAGCAGTTTGGAGGTCTCAGGCAATCAGCCCCAGCATTTT. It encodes CASSLEVSGNQPQHF.

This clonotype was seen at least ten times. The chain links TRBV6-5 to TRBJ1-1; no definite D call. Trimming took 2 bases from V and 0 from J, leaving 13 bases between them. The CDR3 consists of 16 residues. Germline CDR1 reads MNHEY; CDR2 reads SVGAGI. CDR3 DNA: TGTGCCAGCAGTTACCGGAGAGGGTCTTTGAACACTGAAGCTTTCTTT. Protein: CASSYRRGSLNTEAFF.

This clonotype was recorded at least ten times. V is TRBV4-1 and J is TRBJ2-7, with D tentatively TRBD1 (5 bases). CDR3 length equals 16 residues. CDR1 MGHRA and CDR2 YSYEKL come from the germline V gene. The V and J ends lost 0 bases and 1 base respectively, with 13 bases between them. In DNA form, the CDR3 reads TGCGCCAGCAGCCAAGAGTGGCCAGGGCAATCCTACGAGCAGTACTTC. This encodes CASSQEWPGQSYEQYF.

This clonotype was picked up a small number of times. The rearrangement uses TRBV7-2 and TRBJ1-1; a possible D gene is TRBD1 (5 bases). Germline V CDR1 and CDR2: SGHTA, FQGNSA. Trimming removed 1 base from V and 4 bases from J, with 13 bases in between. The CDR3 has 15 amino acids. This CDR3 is CASSLDPGTTTEAFF. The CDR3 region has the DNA TGTGCCAGCAGCTTAGATCCAGGGACGACCACTGAAGCTTTCTTT.

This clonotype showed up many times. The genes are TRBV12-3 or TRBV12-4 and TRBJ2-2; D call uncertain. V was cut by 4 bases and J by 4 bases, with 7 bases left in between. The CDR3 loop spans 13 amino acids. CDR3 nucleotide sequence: TGTGCCAGCAGTTATTCCCTCACCGGGGAGCTGTTTTTT. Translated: CASSYSLTGELFF.

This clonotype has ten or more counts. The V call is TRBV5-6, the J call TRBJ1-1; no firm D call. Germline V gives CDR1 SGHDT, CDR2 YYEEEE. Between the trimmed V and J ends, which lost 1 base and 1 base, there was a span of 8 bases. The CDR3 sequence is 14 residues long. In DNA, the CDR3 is TGTGCCAGCAGCTTGCTCCCTTCGAACACTGAAGCTTTCTTT. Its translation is CASSLLPSNTEAFF.

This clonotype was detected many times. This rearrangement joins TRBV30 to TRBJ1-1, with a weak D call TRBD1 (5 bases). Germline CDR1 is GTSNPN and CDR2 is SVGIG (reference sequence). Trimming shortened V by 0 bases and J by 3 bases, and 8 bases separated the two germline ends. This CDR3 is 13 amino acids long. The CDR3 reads CAWSVSGHTEAFF. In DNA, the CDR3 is TGTGCCTGGAGTGTGTCAGGGCACACTGAAGCTTTCTTT.

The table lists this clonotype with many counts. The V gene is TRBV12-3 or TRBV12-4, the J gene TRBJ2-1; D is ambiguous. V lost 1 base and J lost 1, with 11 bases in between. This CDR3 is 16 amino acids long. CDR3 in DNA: TGTGCCAGCAGTTTAGGACCCAGCGAATCCTACAATGAGCAGTTCTTC. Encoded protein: CASSLGPSESYNEQFF.

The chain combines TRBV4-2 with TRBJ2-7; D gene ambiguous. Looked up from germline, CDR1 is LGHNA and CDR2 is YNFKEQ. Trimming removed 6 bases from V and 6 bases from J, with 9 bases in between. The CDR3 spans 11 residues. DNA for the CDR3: TGTGCCAGCAGTCACACCGGCGAGCAGTACTTC. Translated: CASSHTGEQYF.

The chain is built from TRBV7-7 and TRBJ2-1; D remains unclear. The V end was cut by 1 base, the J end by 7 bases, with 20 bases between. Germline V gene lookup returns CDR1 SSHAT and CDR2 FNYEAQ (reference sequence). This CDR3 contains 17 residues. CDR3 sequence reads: CASSLEVRGKASNEQFF. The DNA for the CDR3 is TGTGCCAGCAGCTTAGAAGTACGTGGGAAGGCCAGTAATGAGCAGTTCTTC.

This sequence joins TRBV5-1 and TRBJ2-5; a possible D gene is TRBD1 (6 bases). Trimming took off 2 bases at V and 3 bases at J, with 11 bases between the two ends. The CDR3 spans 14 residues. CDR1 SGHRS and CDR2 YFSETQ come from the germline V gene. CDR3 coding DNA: TGCGCCAGCAGCTTATGGGACACCGAAGAGACCCAGTACTTC. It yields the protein CASSLWDTEETQYF.

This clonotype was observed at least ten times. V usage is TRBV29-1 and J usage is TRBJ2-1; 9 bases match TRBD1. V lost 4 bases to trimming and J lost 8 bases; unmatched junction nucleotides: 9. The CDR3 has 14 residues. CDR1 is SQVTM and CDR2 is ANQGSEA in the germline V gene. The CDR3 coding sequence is TGCAGCGTTGGACCGGGACAGGGACTTGATGAGCAGTTCTTC. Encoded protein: CSVGPGQGLDEQFF.

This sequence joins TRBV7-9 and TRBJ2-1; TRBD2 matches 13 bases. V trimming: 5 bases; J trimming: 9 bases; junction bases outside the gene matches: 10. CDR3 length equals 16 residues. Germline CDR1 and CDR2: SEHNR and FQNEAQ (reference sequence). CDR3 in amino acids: CASSPDTSGGAPEQFF. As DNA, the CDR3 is TGTGCCAGCAGCCCCGATACTAGCGGGGGGGCCCCTGAGCAGTTCTTC. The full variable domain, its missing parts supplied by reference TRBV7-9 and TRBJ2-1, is DTGVSQNPRHKITKRGQNVTFRCDPISEHNRLYWYRQTLGQGPEFLTYFQNEAQLEKSRLLSDRFSAERPKGSFSTLEIQRTEQGDSAMYLCASSPDTSGGAPEQFFGPGTRLTVL.

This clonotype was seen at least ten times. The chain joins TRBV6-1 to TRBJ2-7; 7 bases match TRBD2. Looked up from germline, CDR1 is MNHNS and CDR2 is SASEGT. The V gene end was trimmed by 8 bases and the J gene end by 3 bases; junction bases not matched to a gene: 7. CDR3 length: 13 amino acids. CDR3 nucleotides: TGTGCCAGCGCCCCGCGGGGGTACTACGAGCAGTACTTC. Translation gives CASAPRGYYEQYF.

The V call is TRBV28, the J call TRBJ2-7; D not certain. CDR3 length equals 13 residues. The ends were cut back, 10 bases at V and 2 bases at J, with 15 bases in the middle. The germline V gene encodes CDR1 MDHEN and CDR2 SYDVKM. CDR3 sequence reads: CATQLGFAYEQYF. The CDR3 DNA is TGTGCCACCCAATTGGGGTTTGCCTACGAGCAGTACTTC.

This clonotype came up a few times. Here the CDR3 DNA reads TGCAGTGCTAGATTCAGGGATGAAGCTTTCTTT. Amino acid sequence: CSARFRDEAFF. The V call is TRBV20-1, the J call TRBJ1-1; a weak D match, TRBD1 (5 bases). V dropped 2 bases and J dropped 7 bases, with 8 bases sitting between them. From germline, CDR1 is DFQATT and CDR2 SNEGSKA (reference sequence). The CDR3 loop spans 11 amino acids.